The next 9 T cell receptor beta chains were all read from a single sample in a study of early T cells in non-severe SARS-CoV-2 infection. TCRdb recomputed calls from the 5' RACE reads with MiXCR, one row per CDR3 protein. The repertoire has some 82,000 distinct CDR3 sequences, 9% to 13% of them found once; the top ten carry approximately 2.4%. Sequencing was performed on whole blood. These receptors were taken from an adult who was a healthcare worker with PCR-confirmed SARS-CoV-2 infection or an uninfected control (not recorded which).

V and J are TRBV20-1 and TRBJ1-1, with D possibly TRBD1 on 5 matching bases. The V gene lost 3 bases and the J gene lost 0 bases, with 11 bases spanning the gap. Germline CDR1 DFQATT, CDR2 SNEGSKA (reference sequence). The CDR3 sequence is 14 residues long. The CDR3 loop reads CSARSQVMNTEAFF. CDR3 DNA sequence: TGCAGTGCTAGGTCACAGGTTATGAACACTGAAGCTTTCTTT.

The chain uses TRBV7-6 and TRBJ2-7, with 10 bases fitting TRBD2. The CDR3 sequence is 17 residues long. Germline V gene lookup returns CDR1 SGHVS and CDR2 FNYEAQ. V trimming: 2 bases; J trimming: 0 bases; junction bases outside the gene matches: 7. The CDR3 DNA follows: TGTGCCAGCAGCTTACGGCAGAGCGGGAGGGCCTCCTACGAGCAGTACTTC. It specifies CASSLRQSGRASYEQYF.

The V gene is TRBV5-4, the J gene TRBJ2-4; 14 positions match TRBD2. V lost 3 bases and J lost 4; bases outside the gene matches: 3. This CDR3 has 16 amino acids. Looked up from germline, CDR1 is SGHNT and CDR2 is YYREEE (reference sequence). CDR3: CASSSGTSGSKNIQYF. CDR3 coding DNA: TGTGCCAGCAGCTCCGGGACTAGCGGGAGTAAAAACATTCAGTACTTC. Combining the CDR3 with reference TRBV5-4 and TRBJ2-4 gives the whole variable domain ETGVTQSPTHLIKTRGQQVTLRCSSQSGHNTVSWYQQALGQGPQFIFQYYREEENGRGNFPPRFSGLQFPNYSSELNVNALELDDSALYLCASSSGTSGSKNIQYFGAGTRLSVL.

This clonotype was detected a few times. In DNA, the CDR3 is TGCGCCAGCAGCTCCCCGGGGGGCTACGAGCAGTACTTC. Translation gives CASSSPGGYEQYF. This chain links TRBV5-1 with TRBJ2-7; 7 bases are shared with TRBD2. The length of the CDR3 is 13 residues. J gave up 3 bases and V 3 bases, and 3 bases lay outside the gene matches. Germline V gene sequence: CDR1 SGHRS, CDR2 YFSETQ.

The rearrangement uses TRBV7-9 and TRBJ2-7; possibly TRBD2 for D (5 bases). Trimming removed 7 bases from V and 0 bases from J, with 16 bases in between. This CDR3 spans 15 amino acids. Germline V gives CDR1 SEHNR, CDR2 FQNEAQ (reference sequence). CDR3 protein: CASNLGRTDSYEQYF. CDR3 nucleotide sequence: TGTGCCAGCAACCTGGGTCGGACTGACTCCTACGAGCAGTACTTC.

This clonotype was counted many times. This chain links TRBV12-3 or TRBV12-4 with TRBJ1-6; D possibly corresponds to TRBD1 (6 bases). There are 14 residues in the CDR3. V was cut by 5 bases and J by 7 bases, with 12 bases left in between. The CDR3 DNA is TGTGCCAGCAGTCCGGGGGCGAGGAATTCACCCCTCCACTTT. It encodes CASSPGARNSPLHF.

The sample holds many counts of this clonotype. The chain is built from TRBV11-2 and TRBJ2-7; D not certain. The germline V and J ends were trimmed by 1 base and 0 bases, with 13 bases remaining between them. CDR3 length: 16 amino acids. Germline V gene sequence: CDR1 SGHAT, CDR2 FQNNGV. This CDR3 is CASSLVPGPLSYEQYF. CDR3 bases: TGTGCCAGCAGCTTAGTACCAGGTCCCCTCTCCTACGAGCAGTACTTC. The whole variable domain, filled in from reference TRBV11-2 and TRBJ2-7, reads EAGVAQSPRYKIIEKRQSVAFWCNPISGHATLYWYQQILGQGPKLLIQFQNNGVVDDSQLPKDRFSAERLKGVDSTLKIQPAKLEDSAVYLCASSLVPGPLSYEQYFGPGTRLTVT.

The J gene is TRBJ1-1, the V gene TRBV11-3; D might be TRBD1 (6 bases). CDR1 and CDR2 (germline): SGHNT, YENEEA. This CDR3 spans 14 amino acids. V lost 3 bases to trimming and J lost 1 base, with 9 bases between them. CDR3 region: CASSFYRANTEAFF. The CDR3 DNA is TGTGCCAGCAGCTTCTACAGGGCGAACACTGAAGCTTTCTTT.

This clonotype was seen many times. V and J are TRBV4-1 and TRBJ2-3; 12 positions match TRBD2. The trim removed 0 bases at V and 4 bases at J, leaving 8 bases unmatched. Germline CDR1 and CDR2: MGHRA and YSYEKL. This CDR3 region has 18 residues. The CDR3 coding sequence is TGCGCCAGCAGCCAAGATGTAAGGACTAGCGGGGCAGCAGATACGCAGTATTTT. Translation: CASSQDVRTSGAADTQYF.